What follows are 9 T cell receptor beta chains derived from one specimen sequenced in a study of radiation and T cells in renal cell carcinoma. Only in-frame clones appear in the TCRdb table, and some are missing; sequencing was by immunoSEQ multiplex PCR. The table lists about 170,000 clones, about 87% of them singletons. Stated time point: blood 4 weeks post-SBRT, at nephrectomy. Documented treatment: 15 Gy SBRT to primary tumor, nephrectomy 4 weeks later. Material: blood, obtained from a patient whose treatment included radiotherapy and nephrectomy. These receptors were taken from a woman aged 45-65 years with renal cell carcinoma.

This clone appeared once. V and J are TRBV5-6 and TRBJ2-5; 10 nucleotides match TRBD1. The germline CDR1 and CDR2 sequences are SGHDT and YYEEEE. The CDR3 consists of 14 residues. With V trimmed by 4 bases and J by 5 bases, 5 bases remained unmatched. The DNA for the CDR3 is TGTGCCAGCAGCGGGACAGGGGTTGGGGAGACCCAGTACTTC. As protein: CASSGTGVGETQYF. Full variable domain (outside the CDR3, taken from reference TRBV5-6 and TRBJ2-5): DAGVTQSPTHLIKTRGQQVTLRCSPKSGHDTVSWYQQALGQGPQFIFQYYEEEERQRGNFPDRFSGHQFPNYSSELNVNALLLGDSALYLCASSGTGVGETQYFGPGTRLLVL.

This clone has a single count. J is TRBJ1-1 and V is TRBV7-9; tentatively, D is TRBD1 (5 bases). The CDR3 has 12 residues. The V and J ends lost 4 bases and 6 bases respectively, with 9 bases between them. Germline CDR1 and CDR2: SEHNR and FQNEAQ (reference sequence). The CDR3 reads CASSYGASEAFF. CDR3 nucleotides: TGTGCCAGCAGCTACGGGGCCTCTGAAGCTTTCTTT.

CDR3 sequence (DNA): TGTGCCAGTAGTTCCCCGGCGGGGACAGGGGTGTACGAGCAGTACTTC. It codes for CASSSPAGTGVYEQYF. V usage is TRBV19 and J usage is TRBJ2-7; 10 bases are shared with TRBD1. V shed 5 bases and J 4 bases; nucleotides not matched to a gene: 11. Germline V lookup: CDR1 LNHDA, CDR2 SQIVND (reference sequence). The CDR3 has 16 amino acids.

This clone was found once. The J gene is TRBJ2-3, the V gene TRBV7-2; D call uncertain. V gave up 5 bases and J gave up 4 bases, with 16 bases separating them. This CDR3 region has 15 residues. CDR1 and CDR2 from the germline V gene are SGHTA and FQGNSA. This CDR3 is CASSPPGPGPDTQYF. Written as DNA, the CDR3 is TGTGCCAGCAGCCCGCCCGGGCCCGGGCCAGATACGCAGTATTTT.

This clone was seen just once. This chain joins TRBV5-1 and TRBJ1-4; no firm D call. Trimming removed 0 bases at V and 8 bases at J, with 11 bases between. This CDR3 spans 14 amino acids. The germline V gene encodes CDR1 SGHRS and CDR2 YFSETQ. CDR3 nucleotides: TGCGCCAGCAGCTTGGAGCGGGTTGGGGAAAAACTGTTTTTT. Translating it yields CASSLERVGEKLFF. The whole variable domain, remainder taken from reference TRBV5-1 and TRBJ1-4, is KAGVTQTPRYLIKTRGQQVTLSCSPISGHRSVSWYQQTPGQGLQFLFEYFSETQRNKGNFPGRFSGRQFSNSRSEMNVSTLELGDSALYLCASSLERVGEKLFFGSGTQLSVL.

CDR3 DNA sequence: TGTGCCAGCAGCTTAGACAGGGGGCACGGAAACACCATATATTTT. Translating gives CASSLDRGHGNTIYF. V gene TRBV7-8 combines with J gene TRBJ1-3, with 9 bases lining up with TRBD1. The CDR3 runs to 15 residues. V lost 1 base and J lost 4; bases outside the gene matches: 2. Per germline, CDR1 SGHVS and CDR2 FQNEAQ.

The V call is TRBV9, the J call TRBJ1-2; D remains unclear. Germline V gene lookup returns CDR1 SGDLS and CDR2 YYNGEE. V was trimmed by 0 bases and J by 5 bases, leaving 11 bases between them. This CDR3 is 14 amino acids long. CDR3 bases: TGTGCCAGCAGCGTAGGGTGGGATAGGTATGGCTACACCTTC. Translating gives CASSVGWDRYGYTF.

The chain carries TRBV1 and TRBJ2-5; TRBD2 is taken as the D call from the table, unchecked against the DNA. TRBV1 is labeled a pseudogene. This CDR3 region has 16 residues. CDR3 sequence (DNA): TGCACCAGCAGCCAAGATCTAGCGGGGGGGCTTGAGACCCAGTACTTC. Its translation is CTSSQDLAGGLETQYF.

The CDR3 here is CASSPNRQGLNTEAFF. The CDR3 DNA follows: TGTGCCAGCAGCCCGAATAGACAGGGGTTGAACACTGAAGCTTTCTTT. The V and J genes are TRBV6-6 and TRBJ1-1; 8 positions match TRBD1. V was pared by 6 bases and J by 0 bases, with 9 bases of the junction left unmatched. There are 16 residues in the CDR3. CDR1 and CDR2 (germline): MNHNY, SVGAGI (reference sequence).